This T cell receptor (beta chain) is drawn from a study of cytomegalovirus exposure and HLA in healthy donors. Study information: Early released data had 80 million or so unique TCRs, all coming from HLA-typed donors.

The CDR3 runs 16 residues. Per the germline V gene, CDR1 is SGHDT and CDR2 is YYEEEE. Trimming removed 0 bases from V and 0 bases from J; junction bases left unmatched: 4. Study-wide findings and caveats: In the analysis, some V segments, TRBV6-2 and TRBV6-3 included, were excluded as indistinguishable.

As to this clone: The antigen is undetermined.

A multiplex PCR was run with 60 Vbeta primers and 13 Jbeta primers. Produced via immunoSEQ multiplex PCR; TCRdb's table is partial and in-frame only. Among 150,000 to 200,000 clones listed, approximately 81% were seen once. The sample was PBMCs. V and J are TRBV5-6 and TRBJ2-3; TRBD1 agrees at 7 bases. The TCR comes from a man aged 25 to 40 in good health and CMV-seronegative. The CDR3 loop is CASSLGGGPSTDTQYF. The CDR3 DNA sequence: TGTGCCAGCAGCTTGGGAGGGGGCCCAAGCACAGATACGCAGTATTTT.